This entry is about one T cell receptor beta chain. Its target is unknown. The naive CD8 fraction comprised CD45RO-negative cells positively selected for CCR7 and excluded terminally differentiated effector memory CD45RA+ cells. These data belong to a study of shared clonotypes between healthy human individuals. Study conclusions and caveats: The naive CD4 repertoires of several donors were compared, and roughly 5% of clonotypes were shared. Relative to their counterparts shared across all four donors, non-shared clonotypes exhibited diminished generation probabilities.

Replicate PCRs run on sorted subsets employed 200 ng DNA, tens of thousands of T cell genomes. Assay: immunoSEQ multiplex PCR; the TCRdb copy retains only in-frame clones and omits some. The data contain around 2,100,000 clones, approximately 95% of them singletons. This CDR3 spans 17 amino acids. CDR1 is SNHLY and CDR2 is FYNNEI in the germline V gene. V lost 3 bases and J lost 1; bases outside the gene matches: 3. The chain uses TRBV2 and TRBJ2-1; 13 bases map to TRBD2. The source material was naive CD8+ T cells sorted from blood. The clonotype was recovered from a man younger than 35 in good health. The CDR3, as DNA: TGTGCCAGCAGTGATCCGGGACTAGCGGGGTCCTACAATGAGCAGTTCTTC. This codes for CASSDPGLAGSYNEQFF.